The 9 T cell receptor beta chains in this list originate from one sample, sequenced in a study of blood T cell repertoires in COVID-19. Assay used: immunoSEQ multiplex PCR; TCRdb lists only in-frame clones, some missing. The data hold tens of thousands of clones, with roughly 87% observed a single time. The sample taken for sequencing was peripheral blood. The receptors derive from a man older than 75 with acute or convalescent COVID-19.

The rearrangement joins TRBV6-5 to TRBJ2-7; TRBD1 matches at 9 bases. In germline, CDR1 is MNHEY, CDR2 SVGAGI. V was clipped by 6 bases and J by 2 bases; unmatched bases: 8. This CDR3 is 15 amino acids long. The CDR3 bases are TGTGCCAGCAGGGCCGGGACAGGGAGTACCTACGAGCAGTACTTC. Amino acid sequence: CASRAGTGSTYEQYF.

This sequence joins TRBV21-1 and TRBJ2-7; the tabulated D call, TRBD1, remains unverified against the DNA. TRBV21-1 is recorded as a pseudogene. The CDR3 contains 14 residues. In nucleotides, the CDR3 is TGTGCCAGCAGCAAATGGGGTAGGGGGTACGAGCAGTACTTC. This sequence encodes CASSKWGRGYEQYF.

This chain links TRBV4-2 with TRBJ2-2; TRBD1 matches at 7 bases. The germline V gene encodes CDR1 LGHNA and CDR2 YNFKEQ. CDR3 length: 16 residues. The J segment lost 4 bases and the V segment lost 1 base, leaving 6 bases of the junction unmatched. This chain's CDR3 is CASSQGQGVVTGELFF. The CDR3 DNA is TGTGCCAGCAGCCAAGGCCAGGGGGTTGTCACCGGGGAGCTGTTTTTT.

The chain recombines TRBV7-2 with TRBJ1-4; D is perhaps TRBD1 (5 bases). The CDR3 is 14 residues long. Germline values: CDR1 SGHTA, CDR2 FQGNSA. The V and J ends lost 1 base and 10 bases respectively, with 13 bases between them. Here the CDR3 reads CASSLGQGGGKLFF. The CDR3 DNA sequence: TGTGCCAGCAGCTTAGGGCAGGGAGGTGGAAAACTGTTTTTT.

The chain employs TRBV10-1 and TRBJ1-1; no definite D call. Germline CDR1 is WNHNN and CDR2 is SYGVQD (reference sequence). The CDR3 covers 11 residues. Between the trimmed V and J ends, which lost 6 bases and 7 bases, there was a span of 9 bases. CDR3 DNA sequence: TGCGCCAGCAGCAATAGCTTTGAAGCTTTCTTT. Translation: CASSNSFEAFF.

This clone was detected only a few times. The chain recombines TRBV7-9 with TRBJ1-2, with D hard to call. The CDR3 length is 14 residues. CDR1 is SEHNR, CDR2 FQNEAQ, per germline (reference sequence). Trimming shortened V by 2 bases and J by 2 bases, and 9 bases separated the two germline ends. CDR3 nucleotides: TGTGCCAGCAGCTTATCGGGGAACAACTATGGCTACACCTTC. Amino acids: CASSLSGNNYGYTF. The variable domain in full, with the rest retrieved from reference TRBV7-9 and TRBJ1-2, is DTGVSQNPRHKITKRGQNVTFRCDPISEHNRLYWYRQTLGQGPEFLTYFQNEAQLEKSRLLSDRFSAERPKGSFSTLEIQRTEQGDSAMYLCASSLSGNNYGYTFGSGTRLTVV.

This clone was recorded a few times. The rearrangement links TRBV2 to TRBJ1-6; perhaps TRBD1 as D (6 bases). This CDR3 spans 16 amino acids. CDR1 and CDR2 (germline): SNHLY, FYNNEI. V lost 6 bases and J lost 8, with 20 bases in between. CDR3 sequence (DNA): TGTGCCAGCAGGGACCATCTACAGGGCCCTTATTCACCCCTCCACTTT. Its protein product is CASRDHLQGPYSPLHF.

CDR3 DNA sequence: TGCAGTGCTAGTGCCTCTCCGGGACAGGGGGCTTCCTACGAGCAGTACTTC. It is translated as CSASASPGQGASYEQYF. The chain has TRBV20-1 and TRBJ2-7; 12 bases line up with TRBD1. J gave up 1 base and V 3 bases, and 10 bases lay outside the gene matches. In germline, CDR1 is DFQATT, CDR2 SNEGSKA (reference sequence). The CDR3 runs to 17 residues.

This chain connects TRBV2 to TRBJ1-3; 8 bases line up with TRBD1. There are 14 residues in the CDR3. The V gene's germline CDR1 is SNHLY and CDR2 FYNNEI. J lost 2 bases, V lost 5 bases, and 2 bases had no gene match. CDR3 sequence reads: CASSLTGAGNTIYF. In nucleotides, the CDR3 is TGTGCCAGCAGTTTGACAGGGGCTGGAAACACCATATATTTT.